This TCR beta chain was obtained from a study of cytomegalovirus exposure and HLA in healthy donors. Study-wide points: Immune exposure was documented only through CMV serostatus.

V shed 2 bases, J shed 2 bases, and the junction held 13 bases outside the gene matches. Germline CDR1 is MNHEY and CDR2 is SMNVEV (reference sequence). The CDR3 is 18 residues long. Vbeta (60) and Jbeta (13) primers were used in the PCR. Per the original data handling: An analysis performed later counted 60 million to 90 million unique TCR beta chains (roughly 9.9 million of them shared). TCRdb's copy holds only in-frame clones and misses some; the assay was immunoSEQ multiplex PCR. V, J and clone size derive from that table, while D and trimming were established from the DNA sequence. This table has about 180,000 clones, 70% to 85% appearing once. Concerning this clone: Its antigen is not identified.

This receptor was obtained from a man aged 18 to 30 in good health and CMV-seronegative. Sequenced material: PBMCs. The chain combines TRBV27 with TRBJ2-7; TRBD2 agrees at 9 bases. The CDR3 here is CASSLRGFGLAKTYEQYF. The CDR3 DNA reads TGTGCCAGCAGTTTAAGGGGTTTCGGACTAGCGAAAACCTACGAGCAGTACTTC.